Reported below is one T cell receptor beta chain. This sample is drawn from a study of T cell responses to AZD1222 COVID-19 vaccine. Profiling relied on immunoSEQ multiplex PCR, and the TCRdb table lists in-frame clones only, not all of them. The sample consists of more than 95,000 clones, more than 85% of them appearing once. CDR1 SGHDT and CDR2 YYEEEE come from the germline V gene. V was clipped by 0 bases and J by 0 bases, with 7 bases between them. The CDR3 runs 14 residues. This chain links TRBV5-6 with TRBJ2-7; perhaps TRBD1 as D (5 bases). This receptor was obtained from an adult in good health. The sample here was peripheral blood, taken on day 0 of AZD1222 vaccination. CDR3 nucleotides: TGTGCCAGCAGCTTGGACAGGCACTCCTACGAGCAGTACTTC. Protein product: CASSLDRHSYEQYF.